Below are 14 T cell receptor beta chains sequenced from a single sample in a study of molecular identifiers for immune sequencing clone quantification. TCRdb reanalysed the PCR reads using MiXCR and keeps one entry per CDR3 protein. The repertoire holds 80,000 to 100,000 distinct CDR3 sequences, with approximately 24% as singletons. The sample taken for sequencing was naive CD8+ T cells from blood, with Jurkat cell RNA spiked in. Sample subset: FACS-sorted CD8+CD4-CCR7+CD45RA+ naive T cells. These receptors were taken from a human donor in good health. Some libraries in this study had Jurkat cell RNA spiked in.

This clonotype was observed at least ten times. This CDR3 is CASSVAGDTQYF. In DNA, the CDR3 is TGTGCCAGCAGCGTAGCTGGAGATACGCAGTATTTT. This chain connects TRBV9 to TRBJ2-3; no clear D gene. CDR3 size: 12 residues. CDR1 is SGDLS, CDR2 YYNGEE, per germline. V was shortened by 0 bases and J by 5 bases, with 4 bases between the two germline ends.

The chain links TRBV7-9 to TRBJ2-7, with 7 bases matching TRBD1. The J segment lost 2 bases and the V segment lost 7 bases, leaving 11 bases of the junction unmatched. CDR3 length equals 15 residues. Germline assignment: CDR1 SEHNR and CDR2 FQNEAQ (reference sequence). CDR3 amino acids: CASNSWTGLAYEQYF. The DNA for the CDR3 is TGTGCCAGCAACTCCTGGACAGGCTTAGCCTACGAGCAGTACTTC.

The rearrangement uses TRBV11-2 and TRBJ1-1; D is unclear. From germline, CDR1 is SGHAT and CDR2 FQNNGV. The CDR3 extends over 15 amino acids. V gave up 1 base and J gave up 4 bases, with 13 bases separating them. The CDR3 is CASSLGLSSSTEAFF. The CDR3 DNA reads TGTGCCAGCAGCTTAGGCCTCAGCTCGTCCACTGAAGCTTTCTTT.

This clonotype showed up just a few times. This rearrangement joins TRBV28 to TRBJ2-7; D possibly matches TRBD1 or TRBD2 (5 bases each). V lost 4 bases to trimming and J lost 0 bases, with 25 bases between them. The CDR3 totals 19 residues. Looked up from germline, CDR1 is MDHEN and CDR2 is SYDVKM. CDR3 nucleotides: TGTGCCAGCAGTTGGGTTGGTGTTGGTCGGGACGTACCCTCCTACGAGCAGTACTTC. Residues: CASSWVGVGRDVPSYEQYF.

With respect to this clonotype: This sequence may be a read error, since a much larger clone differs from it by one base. The DNA of the CDR3 is TGCTCCAGCAGCTGGGGGGACTACGAGCAGTACTTC. Amino acid sequence: CSSSWGDYEQYF. The chain recombines TRBV5-1 with TRBJ2-7, with D possibly matching TRBD2 (6 bases). The CDR3 is 12 amino acids. Germline V gives CDR1 SGHRS, CDR2 YFSETQ.

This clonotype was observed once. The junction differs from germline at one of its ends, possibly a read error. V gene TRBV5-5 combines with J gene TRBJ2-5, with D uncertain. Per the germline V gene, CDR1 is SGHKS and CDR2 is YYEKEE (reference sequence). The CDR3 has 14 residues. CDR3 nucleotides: TGTGCCAGCAGCTTGGAAGGGCTCCAAGAGACCCTGTACTTC. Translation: CASSLEGLQETLYF.

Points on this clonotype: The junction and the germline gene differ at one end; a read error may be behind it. The CDR3 spells CASSVLGGGGSTDTQYF. DNA for the CDR3: TGTGCCAGTAGTGTTCTCGGTGGCGGGGGGAGCACAGACACGCAGTATTTT. The chain has TRBV19 and TRBJ2-3; 8 bases align to TRBD2. The CDR3 consists of 17 residues. Germline loops: CDR1 LNHDA, CDR2 SQIVND (reference sequence).

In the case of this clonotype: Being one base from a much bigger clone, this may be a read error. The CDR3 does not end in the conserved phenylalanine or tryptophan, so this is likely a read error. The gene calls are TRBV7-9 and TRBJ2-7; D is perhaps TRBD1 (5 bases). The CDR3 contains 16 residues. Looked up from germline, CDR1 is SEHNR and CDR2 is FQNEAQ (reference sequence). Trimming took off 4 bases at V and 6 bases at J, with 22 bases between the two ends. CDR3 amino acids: CASSSTPGSPRGEQYS. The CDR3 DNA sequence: TGTGCCAGCAGCTCGACCCCCGGCAGCCCAAGGGGCGAGCAGTACTCC.

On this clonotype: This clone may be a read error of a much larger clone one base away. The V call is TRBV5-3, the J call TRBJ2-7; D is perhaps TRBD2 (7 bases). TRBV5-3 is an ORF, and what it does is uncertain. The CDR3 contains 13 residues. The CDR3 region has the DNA TGTGTCAGCGAAGGGGGGGATCGTAACGAGCAGTACTTC. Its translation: CVSEGGDRNEQYF.

In nucleotides, the CDR3 is TGTGCCAGTAGTACAGGGGAATGGTCCTACGAGCAGTACTTC. Translating it yields CASSTGEWSYEQYF. This rearrangement joins TRBV19 to TRBJ2-7; possible D gene TRBD1, 6 bases. This CDR3 is 14 amino acids long. Germline loops: CDR1 LNHDA, CDR2 SQIVND (reference sequence). Trimming removed 4 bases from V and 1 base from J, with 11 bases in between.

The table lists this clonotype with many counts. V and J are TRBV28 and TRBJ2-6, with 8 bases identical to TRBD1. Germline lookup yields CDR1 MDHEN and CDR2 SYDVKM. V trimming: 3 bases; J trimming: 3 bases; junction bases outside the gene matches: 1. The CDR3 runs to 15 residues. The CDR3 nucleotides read TGTGCCAGCAGTTTCAGGGGGCTTGGGGCCAACGTCCTGACTTTC. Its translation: CASSFRGLGANVLTF.

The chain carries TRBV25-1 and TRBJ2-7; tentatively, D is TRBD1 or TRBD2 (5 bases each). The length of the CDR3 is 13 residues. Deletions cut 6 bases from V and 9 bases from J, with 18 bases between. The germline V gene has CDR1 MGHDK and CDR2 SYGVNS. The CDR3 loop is CASRGTRGAAQYF. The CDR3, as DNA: TGTGCCAGCAGGGGGACCCGTGGGGCCGCGCAGTACTTC.

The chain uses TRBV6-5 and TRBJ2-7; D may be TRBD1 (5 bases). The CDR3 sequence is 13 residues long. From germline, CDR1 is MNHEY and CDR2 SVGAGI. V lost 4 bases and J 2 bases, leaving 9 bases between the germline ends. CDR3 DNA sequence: TGTGCCAGCAGTTTACAAGGGGCCTACGAGCAGTACTTC. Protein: CASSLQGAYEQYF.

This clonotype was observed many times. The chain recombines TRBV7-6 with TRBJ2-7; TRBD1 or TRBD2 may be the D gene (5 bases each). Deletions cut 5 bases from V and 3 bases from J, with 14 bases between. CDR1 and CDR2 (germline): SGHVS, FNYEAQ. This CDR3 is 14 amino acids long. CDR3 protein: CASSPSWDGYEQYF. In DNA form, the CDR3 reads TGTGCCAGCAGCCCAAGTTGGGACGGCTACGAGCAGTACTTC.